What follows are 20 T cell receptor beta chains derived from one specimen sequenced in a study of shared clonotypes between healthy human individuals (TCRdb year 2020). Preparation of the library involved the immunoSEQ multiplex PCR assay. Held by TCRdb, this immuneACCESS table contains in-frame sequences only and omits some clones. Under half of the omission traces to an unresolved V gene where checked; the cause of the rest is unknown. The sample table shows roughly 2.1 million clones, and 93% are seen once. More than 1.5% of the sample comes from the top ten. CD8 naive samples were CD45RO-negative cells positively selected for CCR7, giving a CD45RA+CCR7+ population that excluded TemRA cells. Sequenced: naive CD8+ T cells from PBMCs. This specimen's cell subset or site label, per the study, means: CD45RA+CCR7+. These receptors were collected from a man younger than 35 in good health. Some clones in this sample may be carry-over from other donors' samples.

J is TRBJ2-5 and V is TRBV21-1; TRBD2, the table's D call, lacks a check against the DNA. TRBV21-1 is reported as a pseudogene. This CDR3 contains 15 residues. The CDR3 sequence is CASSKFSNPCGTQYF. DNA of the CDR3: TGTGCCAGCAGCAAATTTAGCAACCCCTGCGGGACCCAGTACTTC.

The rearrangement joins TRBV27 to TRBJ2-7; 8 positions agree with TRBD2. The germline CDR1 and CDR2 sequences are MNHEY and SMNVEV (reference sequence). The junction had 11 bases not matched to a gene; V was cut back by 7 bases and J by 6 bases. The CDR3 spans 14 residues. The CDR3 here is CASKRLAGLSEQYF. The CDR3 bases are TGTGCCAGCAAGAGGTTAGCGGGACTTAGCGAGCAGTACTTC.

Here the CDR3 DNA reads TGTGCCAGCAGCTCCTTGACAGGTCCCGAGCAGTACTTC. As protein: CASSSLTGPEQYF. This chain uses TRBV7-8 with TRBJ2-7; D perhaps matches TRBD1 (6 bases). Germline V gene lookup returns CDR1 SGHVS and CDR2 FQNEAQ. The CDR3 spans 13 residues. The V end lost 4 bases, the J end lost 6 bases, and 13 bases lay between the germline ends. The full variable domain, rest sourced from reference TRBV7-8 and TRBJ2-7, is GAGVSQSPRYKVAKRGQDVALRCDPISGHVSLFWYQQALGQGPEFLTYFQNEAQLDKSGLPSDRFFAERPEGSVSTLKIQRTQQEDSAVYLCASSSLTGPEQYFGPGTRLTVT.

The chain joins TRBV19 to TRBJ1-1, with D possibly being TRBD1 (5 bases). Trimming removed 8 bases from V and 7 bases from J, with 14 bases in between. The CDR3 covers 12 residues. Germline CDR1 is LNHDA and CDR2 is SQIVND (reference sequence). The CDR3 sequence: CASGFRQIEAFF. The CDR3 DNA reads TGTGCCAGTGGGTTTCGACAGATTGAAGCTTTCTTT.

The chain couples TRBV7-6 to TRBJ2-5, with 12 bases aligning to TRBD2. The CDR3 has 17 residues. J gave up 4 bases and V 5 bases, and 11 bases lay outside the gene matches. Germline V gene data show CDR1 as SGHVS and CDR2 as FNYEAQ. In nucleotides, the CDR3 is TGTGCCAGCAGCCCCGGGGCTAGCGGGAGGGTGGCAGAGACCCAGTACTTC. This encodes CASSPGASGRVAETQYF.

The gene calls are TRBV9 and TRBJ1-1; the D gene is possibly TRBD1 (6 bases). The length of the CDR3 is 16 residues. CDR1 SGDLS and CDR2 YYNGEE come from the germline V gene. The V end lost 2 bases, the J end lost 3 bases, and 17 bases lay between the germline ends. CDR3 coding DNA: TGTGCCAGCAGCGTCAGTCAGGGGCCGGGGGACACTGAAGCTTTCTTT. Amino acids: CASSVSQGPGDTEAFF.

There are a few counts of this clone. The V and J genes are TRBV4-2 and TRBJ1-3; D is unclear. The CDR3 contains 13 residues. V lost 1 base and J lost 4, with 5 bases in between. Germline CDR1 LGHNA, CDR2 YNFKEQ. The CDR3, as DNA: TGTGCCAGCAGCCAAGGTATAGGAAACACCATATATTTT. Its protein product is CASSQGIGNTIYF.

Comments on this clone: Different DNA sequences within this sample yield the same CDR3. This chain connects TRBV27 to TRBJ1-2; 9 bases line up with TRBD1. In germline, CDR1 is MNHEY, CDR2 SMNVEV (reference sequence). The CDR3 totals 13 residues. The junction had 0 bases not matched to a gene; V was cut back by 3 bases and J by 4 bases. The CDR3 bases are TGTGCCAGCAGTTTGACAGGGGGCTATGGCTACACCTTC. This translates into CASSLTGGYGYTF.

The chain has TRBV28 and TRBJ2-1; TRBD1 matches 7 bases. CDR1 MDHEN and CDR2 SYDVKM come from the germline V gene. The V gene end was trimmed by 4 bases and the J gene end by 1 base; junction bases not matched to a gene: 7. CDR3 length: 16 residues. This chain's CDR3 is CASSSRQGSSYNEQFF. CDR3 DNA: TGTGCCAGCAGTTCCCGACAGGGTTCATCCTACAATGAGCAGTTCTTC.

The CDR3 loop reads CAISTLAGEGGTYEQYF. The CDR3 nucleotides are TGTGCCATCAGTACTCTCGCGGGGGAGGGGGGAACCTACGAGCAGTACTTC. The rearrangement links TRBV10-3 to TRBJ2-7; possibly TRBD2 for D (7 bases). The CDR3 covers 17 residues. The germline gives CDR1 ENHRY, CDR2 SYGVKD. The V end was cut by 5 bases, the J end by 2 bases, with 22 bases between.

This clone appeared a single time. The rearrangement uses TRBV7-9 and TRBJ2-1; TRBD2 aligns across 10 bases. This CDR3 region has 17 residues. The ends lost 4 bases at V and 4 bases at J; junction bases unmatched: 10. Germline assignment: CDR1 SEHNR and CDR2 FQNEAQ (reference sequence). Here the CDR3 reads CASSSPSSGRAYNEQFF. The DNA of the CDR3 is TGTGCCAGCAGCTCACCCTCAAGCGGGAGGGCTTACAATGAGCAGTTCTTC.

This chain connects TRBV5-1 to TRBJ1-1; 8 bases are a match to TRBD1. Germline V gene data show CDR1 as SGHRS and CDR2 as YFSETQ. The CDR3 is 16 residues long. V trimming: 0 bases; J trimming: 6 bases; junction bases outside the gene matches: 10. Here the CDR3 DNA reads TGCGCCAGCAGCTTGGCTGGCAGGGGGCGAGGCGCTGAAGCTTTCTTT. As protein: CASSLAGRGRGAEAFF.

The chain combines TRBV7-9 with TRBJ2-1; TRBD2 agrees at 9 bases. CDR3 length equals 13 residues. Per the germline V gene, CDR1 is SEHNR and CDR2 is FQNEAQ (reference sequence). The V and J ends lost 10 bases and 7 bases, in that order; junction bases with no gene match: 8. The CDR3 here is CAISGSGWNEQFF. In DNA, the CDR3 is TGTGCCATTAGCGGGAGTGGTTGGAATGAGCAGTTCTTC.

V and J are TRBV28 and TRBJ2-4, with a possible D match to TRBD2 (5 bases). With 6 bases removed from V and 3 bases from J, the gap between germline ends came to 12 bases. The CDR3 covers 14 residues. Germline assignment: CDR1 MDHEN and CDR2 SYDVKM. Here the CDR3 reads CASRPRVNKNIQYF. DNA for the CDR3: TGTGCCAGCAGACCGCGGGTTAACAAAAACATTCAGTACTTC.

This rearrangement joins TRBV7-7 to TRBJ2-1; 7 bases map to TRBD2. Trimming cost V 9 bases and J 5 bases; bases outside gene matches: 13. This CDR3 is 15 amino acids long. The germline gives CDR1 SSHAT, CDR2 FNYEAQ (reference sequence). The CDR3: CASSNGEGPHNEQFF. CDR3 in DNA: TGTGCCAGTAGCAACGGGGAGGGCCCTCACAATGAGCAGTTCTTC. Combining the CDR3 with reference TRBV7-7 and TRBJ2-1 gives the whole variable domain GAGVSQSPRYKVTKRGQDVTLRCDPISSHATLYWYQQALGQGPEFLTYFNYEAQPDKSGLPSDRFSAERPEGSISTLTIQRTEQRDSAMYRCASSNGEGPHNEQFFGPGTRLTVL.

Of note for this clone: The sample holds other DNA sequences that translate to the same CDR3. This rearrangement joins TRBV9 to TRBJ1-5, with a tentative D call TRBD1 (5 bases). This CDR3 spans 14 amino acids. Germline CDR1 and CDR2: SGDLS and YYNGEE. V lost 3 bases and J 0 bases, leaving 7 bases between the germline ends. The chain's CDR3 is CASSAGDSNQPQHF. Here the CDR3 DNA reads TGTGCCAGCAGCGCGGGGGATAGCAATCAGCCCCAGCATTTT.

This clone came up once. Other DNA sequences in this specimen translate into the identical CDR3. The CDR3 coding sequence is TGTGCCAGCAGTTTAGTGGGGGTTGGCACCGGGGAGCTGTTTTTT. Protein product: CASSLVGVGTGELFF. V gene TRBV27 combines with J gene TRBJ2-2; D is perhaps TRBD1 or TRBD2 (5 bases each). The CDR3 is 15 amino acids. Trimming stripped 2 bases from V and 4 bases from J, with 11 bases between. CDR1 is MNHEY and CDR2 is SMNVEV in the germline V gene (reference sequence).

Regarding this clone: Other DNA sequences within the sample encode an identical CDR3. The chain uses TRBV7-9 and TRBJ2-3; 11 bases fit TRBD2. This CDR3 is built from 16 residues. Trimming at V came to 5 bases and at J to 3 bases, leaving 7 bases not matched to a gene. Germline V gene data show CDR1 as SEHNR and CDR2 as FQNEAQ (reference sequence). The chain's CDR3 is CASSLALAGGTDTQYF. CDR3 sequence (DNA): TGTGCCAGCAGCCTCGCCCTAGCGGGAGGTACAGATACGCAGTATTTT.

The V and J genes are TRBV7-3 and TRBJ2-3, with D unclear. The V gene's germline CDR1 is SGHTA and CDR2 FQGTGA. The germline V and J ends were trimmed by 3 bases and 1 base, with 5 bases remaining between them. The CDR3 spans 13 residues. In nucleotides, the CDR3 is TGTGCCAGCAGCTTTAGTGGCACAGATACGCAGTATTTT. Translated: CASSFSGTDTQYF.

The rearrangement links TRBV30 to TRBJ2-7, with D maybe TRBD1 (5 bases). V was shortened by 0 bases and J by 3 bases, with 12 bases between the two germline ends. CDR3 length: 14 amino acids. Looked up from germline, CDR1 is GTSNPN and CDR2 is SVGIG (reference sequence). In DNA, the CDR3 is TGTGCCTGGAGTGTATCGACAGACCACTACGAGCAGTACTTC. This codes for CAWSVSTDHYEQYF.